The sequence of this T cell receptor beta chain was determined in a study of cytomegalovirus exposure and HLA in healthy donors. Study results and caveats: TCR beta chains numbering about 160 were designated cytomegalovirus-associated. Under in vitro conditions, a few CMV-associated chains were confirmed as specific for CMV antigens. According to reports, the classifier identified cytomegalovirus status with high specificity and sensitivity.

Only in-frame clones appear in the TCRdb table, and some are missing; sequencing was by immunoSEQ multiplex PCR. The table records 110,000 or so clones, roughly 86% of them present only once. This CDR3 spans 14 amino acids. In germline, CDR1 is SQVTM, CDR2 ANQGSEA. The V gene lost 3 bases and the J gene lost 7 bases, with 16 bases spanning the gap. In the case of this clone: What it recognizes is unknown.

The clonotype was recovered from a young woman in good health and CMV-seropositive. The sample comprised PBMCs. The rearrangement joins TRBV29-1 to TRBJ2-1, with TRBD2 as a possible D gene (6 bases). This CDR3 reads CSVDLSGSPNEQFF. The CDR3 bases are TGCAGCGTTGATCTCAGCGGGTCTCCGAATGAGCAGTTCTTC.